The clone carrying this TCR beta chain was recorded once. These data come from a study of T cell responses to AZD1222 COVID-19 vaccine. Assay: immunoSEQ multiplex PCR; the TCRdb copy retains only in-frame clones and omits some. The sample records hundreds of thousands of clones, around 93% being singletons. The CDR3 runs 13 residues. Trimming took 4 bases from V and 4 from J, leaving 11 bases between them. CDR1 SGHRS and CDR2 YFSETQ come from the germline V gene. V usage is TRBV5-1 and J usage is TRBJ1-1, with unresolved D. The receptor was isolated from an adult who received the AZD1222 COVID-19 vaccine. The material was peripheral blood, obtained 28 days after the second AZD1222 dose. CDR3 sequence (DNA): TGCGCCAGCAGCGAGTTTGAGGGCACTGAAGCTTTCTTT. This encodes CASSEFEGTEAFF.